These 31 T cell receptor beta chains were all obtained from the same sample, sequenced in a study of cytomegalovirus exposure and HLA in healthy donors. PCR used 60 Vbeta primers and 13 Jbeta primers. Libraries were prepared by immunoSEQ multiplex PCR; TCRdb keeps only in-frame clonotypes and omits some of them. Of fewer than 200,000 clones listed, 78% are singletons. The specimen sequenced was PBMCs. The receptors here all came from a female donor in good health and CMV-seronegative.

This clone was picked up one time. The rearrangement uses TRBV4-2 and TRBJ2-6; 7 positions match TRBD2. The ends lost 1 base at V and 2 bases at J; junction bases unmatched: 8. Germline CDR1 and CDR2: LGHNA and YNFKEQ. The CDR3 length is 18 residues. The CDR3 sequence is CASSQVGRGRAGANVLTF. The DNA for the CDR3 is TGTGCCAGCAGCCAAGTAGGGAGAGGGAGGGCTGGGGCCAACGTCCTGACTTTC.

CDR3 loop: CASSLAPRGGIDNEQFF. CDR3 bases: TGTGCCAGCAGCTTAGCCCCAAGAGGGGGCATAGACAATGAGCAGTTCTTC. This rearrangement joins TRBV7-8 to TRBJ2-1; 7 positions agree with TRBD1. The CDR3 is 17 amino acids. The V and J ends lost 0 bases and 5 bases, in that order; junction bases with no gene match: 10. CDR1 is SGHVS and CDR2 is FQNEAQ in the germline V gene.

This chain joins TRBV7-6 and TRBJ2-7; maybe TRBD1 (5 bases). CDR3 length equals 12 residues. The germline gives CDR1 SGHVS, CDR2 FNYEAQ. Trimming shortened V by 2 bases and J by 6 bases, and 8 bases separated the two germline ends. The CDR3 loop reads CASSLRGGEQYF. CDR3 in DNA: TGTGCCAGCAGCTTAAGGGGTGGCGAGCAGTACTTC.

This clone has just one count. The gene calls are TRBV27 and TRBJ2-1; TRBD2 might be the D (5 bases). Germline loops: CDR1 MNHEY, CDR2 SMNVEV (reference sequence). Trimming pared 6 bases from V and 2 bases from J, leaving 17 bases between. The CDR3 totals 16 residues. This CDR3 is CASRRIAGGAYNEQFF. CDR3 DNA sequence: TGTGCCAGCAGACGAATCGCGGGCGGAGCCTACAATGAGCAGTTCTTC.

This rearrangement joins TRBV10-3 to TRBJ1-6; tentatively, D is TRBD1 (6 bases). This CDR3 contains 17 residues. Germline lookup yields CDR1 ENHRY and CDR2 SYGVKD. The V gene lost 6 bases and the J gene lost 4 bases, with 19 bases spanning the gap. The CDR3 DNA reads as TGTGCCATCAGGGCGGACAGCGCTAGGGGATATAATTCACCCCTCCACTTT. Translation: CAIRADSARGYNSPLHF.

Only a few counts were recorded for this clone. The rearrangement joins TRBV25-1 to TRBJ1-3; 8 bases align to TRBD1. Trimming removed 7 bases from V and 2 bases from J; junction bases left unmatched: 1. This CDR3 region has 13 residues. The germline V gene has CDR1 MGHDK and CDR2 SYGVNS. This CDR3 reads CASMTGAGNTIYF. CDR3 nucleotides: TGTGCCAGCATGACAGGGGCTGGAAACACCATATATTTT.

CDR3 protein: CAGRTSGSPEQYF. CDR3 bases: TGTGCCGGTCGGACTAGCGGGAGTCCCGAGCAGTACTTC. J is TRBJ2-7 and V is TRBV6-6, with 13 bases identical to TRBD2. Looked up from germline, CDR1 is MNHNY and CDR2 is SVGAGI (reference sequence). The junction had 7 bases not matched to a gene; V was cut back by 11 bases and J by 6 bases. The CDR3 loop spans 13 amino acids.

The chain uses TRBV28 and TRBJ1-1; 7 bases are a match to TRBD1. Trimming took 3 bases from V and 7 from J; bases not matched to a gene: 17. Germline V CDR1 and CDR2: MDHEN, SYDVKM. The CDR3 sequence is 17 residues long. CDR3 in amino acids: CASSFPPDRLLRLEAFF. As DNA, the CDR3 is TGTGCCAGCAGTTTCCCCCCGGACAGGCTCCTACGGCTTGAAGCTTTCTTT. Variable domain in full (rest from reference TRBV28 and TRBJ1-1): DVKVTQSSRYLVKRTGEKVFLECVQDMDHENMFWYRQDPGLGLRLIYFSYDVKMKEKGDIPEGYSVSREKKERFSLILESASTNQTSMYLCASSFPPDRLLRLEAFFGQGTRLTVV.

The CDR3 nucleotides read TGTGCCAGCAGCGTAGCAGGGAACAGGGGGTTGACCGGGGAGCTGTTTTTT. Its translation is CASSVAGNRGLTGELFF. The V gene is TRBV9, the J gene TRBJ2-2; TRBD1 aligns across 8 bases. Germline trimming cut 0 bases from V and 5 bases from J; bases unmatched to any gene: 9. CDR1 SGDLS and CDR2 YYNGEE come from the germline V gene. CDR3 size: 17 residues.

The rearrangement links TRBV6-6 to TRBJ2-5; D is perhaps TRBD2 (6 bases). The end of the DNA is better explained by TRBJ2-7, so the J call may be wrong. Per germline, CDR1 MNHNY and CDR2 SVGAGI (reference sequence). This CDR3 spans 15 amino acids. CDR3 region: CASRATGLEFYEQYF. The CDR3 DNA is TGTGCCAGCAGGGCGACGGGACTCGAGTTCTACGAGCAGTACTTC.

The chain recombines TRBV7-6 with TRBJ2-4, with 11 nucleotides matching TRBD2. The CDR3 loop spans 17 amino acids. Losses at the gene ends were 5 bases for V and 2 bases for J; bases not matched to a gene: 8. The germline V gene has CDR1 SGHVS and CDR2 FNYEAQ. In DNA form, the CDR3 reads TGTGCCAGCAGCCCGTTAGCGGGAGGGAGGTCCAAAAACATTCAGTACTTC. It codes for CASSPLAGGRSKNIQYF.

This chain's CDR3 is CASSSWGGRSTGELFF. Here the CDR3 DNA reads TGTGCCAGCAGTTCGTGGGGCGGGAGATCCACCGGGGAGCTGTTTTTT. V and J are TRBV28 and TRBJ2-2, with TRBD2 matching 7 bases. The CDR3 has 16 residues. With V trimmed by 4 bases and J by 4 bases, 9 bases remained unmatched. Germline V gene data show CDR1 as MDHEN and CDR2 as SYDVKM.

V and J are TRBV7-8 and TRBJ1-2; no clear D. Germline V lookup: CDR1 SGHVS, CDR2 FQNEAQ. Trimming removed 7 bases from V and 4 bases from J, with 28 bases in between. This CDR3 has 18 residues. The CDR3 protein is CASTQLLSEGGWSYGYTF. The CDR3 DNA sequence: TGTGCCAGCACCCAATTATTGAGCGAAGGAGGGTGGTCCTATGGCTACACCTTC.

CDR3 in amino acids: CASSSAYEQYF. CDR3 nucleotide sequence: TGTGCCAGCAGCTCCGCCTACGAGCAGTACTTC. This sequence joins TRBV7-9 and TRBJ2-7; no clear D gene. Germline values: CDR1 SEHNR, CDR2 FQNEAQ (reference sequence). This CDR3 is 11 amino acids long. V was trimmed by 4 bases and J by 2 bases, leaving 3 bases between them.

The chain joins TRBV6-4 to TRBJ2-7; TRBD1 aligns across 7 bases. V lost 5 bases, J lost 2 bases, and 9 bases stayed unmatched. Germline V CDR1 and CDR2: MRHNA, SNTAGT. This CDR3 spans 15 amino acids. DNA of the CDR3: TGTGCCAGCAGTCCCATTAGGGGGCGGGCCTACGAGCAGTACTTC. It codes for CASSPIRGRAYEQYF.

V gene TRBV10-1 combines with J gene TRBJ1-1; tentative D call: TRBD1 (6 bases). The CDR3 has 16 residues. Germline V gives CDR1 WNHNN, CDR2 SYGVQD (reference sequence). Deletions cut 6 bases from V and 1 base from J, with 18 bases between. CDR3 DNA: TGCGCCAGCAGCTTAATACAGGGTATGGAGAACACTGAAGCTTTCTTT. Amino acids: CASSLIQGMENTEAFF.

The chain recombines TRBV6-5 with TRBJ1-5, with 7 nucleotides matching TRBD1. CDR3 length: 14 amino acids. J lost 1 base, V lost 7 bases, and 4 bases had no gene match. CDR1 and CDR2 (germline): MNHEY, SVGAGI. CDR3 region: CASNNRGSNQPQHF. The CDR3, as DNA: TGTGCCAGCAACAACAGGGGCAGCAATCAGCCCCAGCATTTT.

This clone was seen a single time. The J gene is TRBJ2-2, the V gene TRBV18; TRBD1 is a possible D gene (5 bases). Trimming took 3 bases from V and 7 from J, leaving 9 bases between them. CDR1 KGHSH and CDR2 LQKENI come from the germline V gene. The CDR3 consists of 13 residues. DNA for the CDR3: TGTGCCAGCTCACCGACCCAGGGCGGGGAGCTGTTTTTT. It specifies CASSPTQGGELFF.

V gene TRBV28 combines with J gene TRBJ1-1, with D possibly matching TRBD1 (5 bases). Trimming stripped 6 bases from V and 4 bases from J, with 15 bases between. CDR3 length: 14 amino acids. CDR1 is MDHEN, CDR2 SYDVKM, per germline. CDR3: CASRSPGGGTEAFF. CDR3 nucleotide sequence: TGTGCCAGCAGAAGTCCGGGGGGGGGCACTGAAGCTTTCTTT.

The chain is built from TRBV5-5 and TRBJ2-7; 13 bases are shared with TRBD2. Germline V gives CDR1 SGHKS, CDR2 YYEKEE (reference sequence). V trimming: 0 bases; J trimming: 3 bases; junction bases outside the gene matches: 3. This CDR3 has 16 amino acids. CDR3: CASSLGLAGGYYEQYF. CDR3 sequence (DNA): TGTGCCAGCAGCTTGGGACTAGCGGGGGGCTACTACGAGCAGTACTTC.

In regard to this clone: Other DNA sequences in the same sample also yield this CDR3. In nucleotides, the CDR3 is TGCGCCAGCAGCTTGGGCCTAGCGGGGGAAGAGACCCAGTACTTC. It yields the protein CASSLGLAGEETQYF. This rearrangement joins TRBV5-1 to TRBJ2-5; the match to TRBD2 covers 10 bases. Germline loops: CDR1 SGHRS, CDR2 YFSETQ. This CDR3 is built from 15 residues. The J segment lost 3 bases and the V segment lost 0 bases, leaving 2 bases of the junction unmatched.

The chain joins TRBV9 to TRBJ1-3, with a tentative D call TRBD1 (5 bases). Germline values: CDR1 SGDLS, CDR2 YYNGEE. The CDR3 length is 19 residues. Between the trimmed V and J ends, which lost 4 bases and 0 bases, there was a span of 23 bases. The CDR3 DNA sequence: TGTGCCAGCAGCACCCCTACAGGCCCCGATACCCCCTCTGGAAACACCATATATTTT. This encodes CASSTPTGPDTPSGNTIYF.

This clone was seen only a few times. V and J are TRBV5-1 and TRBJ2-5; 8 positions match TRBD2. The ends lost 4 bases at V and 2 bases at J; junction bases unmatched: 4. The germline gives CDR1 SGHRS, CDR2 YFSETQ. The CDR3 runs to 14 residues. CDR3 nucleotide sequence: TGCGCCAGCAGCGGACCTAGCGGGCAAGAGACCCAGTACTTC. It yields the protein CASSGPSGQETQYF. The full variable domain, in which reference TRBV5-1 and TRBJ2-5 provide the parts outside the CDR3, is KAGVTQTPRYLIKTRGQQVTLSCSPISGHRSVSWYQQTPGQGLQFLFEYFSETQRNKGNFPGRFSGRQFSNSRSEMNVSTLELGDSALYLCASSGPSGQETQYFGPGTRLLVL.

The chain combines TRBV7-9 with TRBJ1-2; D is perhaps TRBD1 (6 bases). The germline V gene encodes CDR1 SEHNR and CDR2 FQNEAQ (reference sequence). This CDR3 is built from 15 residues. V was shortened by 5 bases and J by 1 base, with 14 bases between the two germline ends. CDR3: CASSRYRTDNYGYTF. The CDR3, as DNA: TGTGCCAGCAGCAGATACCGGACAGATAACTATGGCTACACCTTC.

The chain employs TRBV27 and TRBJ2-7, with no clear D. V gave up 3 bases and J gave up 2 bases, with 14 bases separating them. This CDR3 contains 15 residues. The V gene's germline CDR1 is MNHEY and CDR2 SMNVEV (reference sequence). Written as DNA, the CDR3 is TGTGCCAGCAGTTTCATCAGTCCCTCCGCCTACGAGCAGTACTTC. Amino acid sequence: CASSFISPSAYEQYF.

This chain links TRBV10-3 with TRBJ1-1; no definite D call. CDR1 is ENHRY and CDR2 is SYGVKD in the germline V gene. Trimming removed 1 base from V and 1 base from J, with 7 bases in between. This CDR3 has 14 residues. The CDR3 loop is CAISEYTSNTEAFF. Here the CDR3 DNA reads TGTGCCATCAGTGAGTACACCTCGAACACTGAAGCTTTCTTT.

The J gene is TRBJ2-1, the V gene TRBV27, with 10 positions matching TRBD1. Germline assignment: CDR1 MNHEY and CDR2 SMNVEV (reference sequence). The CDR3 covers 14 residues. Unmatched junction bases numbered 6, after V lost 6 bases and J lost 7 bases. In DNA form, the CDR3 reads TGTGCCAGCAGCCTTTGGACAGGGGGGAATGAGCAGTTCTTC. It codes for CASSLWTGGNEQFF.

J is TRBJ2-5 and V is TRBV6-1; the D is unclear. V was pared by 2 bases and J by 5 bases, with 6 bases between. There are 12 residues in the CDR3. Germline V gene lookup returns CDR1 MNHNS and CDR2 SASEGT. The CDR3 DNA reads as TGTGCCAGCAGTGAACGCCAGGAGACCCAGTACTTC. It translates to CASSERQETQYF.

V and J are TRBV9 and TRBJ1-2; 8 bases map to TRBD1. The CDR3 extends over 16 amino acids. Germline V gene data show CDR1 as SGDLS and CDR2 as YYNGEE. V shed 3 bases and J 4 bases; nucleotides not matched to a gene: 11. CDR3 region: CASSDGQGARAYGYTF. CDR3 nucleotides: TGTGCCAGCAGCGACGGACAGGGCGCGAGGGCCTATGGCTACACCTTC.

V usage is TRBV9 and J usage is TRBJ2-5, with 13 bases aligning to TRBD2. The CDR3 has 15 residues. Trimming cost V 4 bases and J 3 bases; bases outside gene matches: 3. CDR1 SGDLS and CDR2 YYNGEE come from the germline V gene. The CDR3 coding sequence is TGTGCCAGCAGCTGGACTAGCGGGGGCAAAGAGACCCAGTACTTC. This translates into CASSWTSGGKETQYF. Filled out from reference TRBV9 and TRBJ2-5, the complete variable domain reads DSGVTQTPKHLITATGQRVTLRCSPRSGDLSVYWYQQSLDQGLQFLIQYYNGEERAKGNILERFSAQQFPDLHSELNLSSLELGDSALYFCASSWTSGGKETQYFGPGTRLLVL.

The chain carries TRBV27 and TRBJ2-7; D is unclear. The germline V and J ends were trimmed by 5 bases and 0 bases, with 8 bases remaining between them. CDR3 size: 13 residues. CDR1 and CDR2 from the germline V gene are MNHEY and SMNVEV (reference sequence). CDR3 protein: CASSPNYSYEQYF. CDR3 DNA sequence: TGTGCCAGCAGTCCCAACTACTCCTACGAGCAGTACTTC.